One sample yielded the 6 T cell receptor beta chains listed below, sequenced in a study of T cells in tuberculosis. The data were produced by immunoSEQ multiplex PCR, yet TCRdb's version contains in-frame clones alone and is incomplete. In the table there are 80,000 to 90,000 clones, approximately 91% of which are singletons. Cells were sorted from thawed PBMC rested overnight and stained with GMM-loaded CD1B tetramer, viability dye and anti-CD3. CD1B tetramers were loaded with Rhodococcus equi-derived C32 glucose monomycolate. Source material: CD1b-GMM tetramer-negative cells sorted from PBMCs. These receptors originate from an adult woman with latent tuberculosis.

Here the CDR3 DNA reads TGCAGCGTTGATTCCAGGGGCGCGGACCCCAACTATGGCTACACCTTC. Residues: CSVDSRGADPNYGYTF. The genes are TRBV29-1 and TRBJ1-2; D is possibly TRBD1 (6 bases). CDR3 length: 16 residues. The germline V and J ends were trimmed by 3 bases and 2 bases, with 19 bases remaining between them. Germline assignment: CDR1 SQVTM and CDR2 ANQGSEA.

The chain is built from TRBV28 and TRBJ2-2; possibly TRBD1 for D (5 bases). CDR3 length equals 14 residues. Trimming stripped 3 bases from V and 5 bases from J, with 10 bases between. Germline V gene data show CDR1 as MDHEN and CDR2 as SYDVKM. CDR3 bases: TGTGCCAGCAGTTTGCAGGGATTTACCGGGGAGCTGTTTTTT. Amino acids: CASSLQGFTGELFF.

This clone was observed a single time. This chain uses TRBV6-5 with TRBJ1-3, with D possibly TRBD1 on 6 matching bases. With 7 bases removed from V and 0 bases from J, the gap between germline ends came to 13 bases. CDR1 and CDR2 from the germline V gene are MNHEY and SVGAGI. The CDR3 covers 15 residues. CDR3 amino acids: CASMRGPSSGNTIYF. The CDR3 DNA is TGTGCCAGCATGCGGGGGCCGAGCTCTGGAAACACCATATATTTT.

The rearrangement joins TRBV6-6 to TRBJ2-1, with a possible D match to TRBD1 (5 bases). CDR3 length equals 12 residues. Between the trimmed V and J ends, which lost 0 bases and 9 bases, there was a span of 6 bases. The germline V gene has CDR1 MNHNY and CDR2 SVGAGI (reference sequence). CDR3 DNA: TGTGCCAGCAGTTACTCCAGGGCTGAGCAGTTCTTC. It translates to CASSYSRAEQFF.

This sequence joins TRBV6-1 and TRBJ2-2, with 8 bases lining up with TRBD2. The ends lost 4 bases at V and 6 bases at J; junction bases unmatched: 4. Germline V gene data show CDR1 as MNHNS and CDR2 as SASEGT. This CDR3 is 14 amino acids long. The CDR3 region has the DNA TGTGCCAGCAGTGCCCTCGGGGGGGCCGGGGAGCTGTTTTTT. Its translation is CASSALGGAGELFF.

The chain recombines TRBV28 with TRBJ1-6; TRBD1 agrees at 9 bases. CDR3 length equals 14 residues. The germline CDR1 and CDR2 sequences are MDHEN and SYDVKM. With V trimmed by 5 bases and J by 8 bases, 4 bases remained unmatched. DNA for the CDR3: TGTGCCAGCAGTCCAGGGACAGGGTATTCACCCCTCCACTTT. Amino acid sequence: CASSPGTGYSPLHF.